This TCR beta chain was captured by sequencing in a study of CDR3 diversity in severe acne. TCRdb independently ran MiXCR on the PCR reads; one entry per CDR3 protein. This sample has about 86,000 distinct CDR3 sequences, with over 40% found just once. V trimming: 1 base; J trimming: 3 bases; junction bases outside the gene matches: 11. The CDR3 extends over 18 amino acids. Per germline, CDR1 KGHDR and CDR2 SFDVKD. This sequence was found in a male donor in good health, without acne. The chain recombines TRBV24-1 with TRBJ2-3, with 8 nucleotides matching TRBD1. Sequencing was carried out using blood. The CDR3 nucleotides read TGTGCCACCAGTGATTTAAACAACAGGGGGTGGGAGACAGATACGCAGTATTTT. This codes for CATSDLNNRGWETDTQYF.